The rows below give T cell receptor beta chains drawn from one sample of a study of OX40 agonist ivuxolimab in advanced cancers. Produced via immunoSEQ multiplex PCR; TCRdb's table is partial and in-frame only. The sample records under 95,000 clones, roughly 84% being singletons. The input for sequencing was CD4+ or CD8+ T cells sorted from blood, taken in a trial of the OX40 agonist ivuxolimab. These receptors came from an adult with an advanced solid tumor such as melanoma, head and neck, liver or kidney cancer. CDR3s include the opening cysteine and the closing phenylalanine or tryptophan. The order of the fields is J gene, clone size, D gene, V gene, CDR3 protein, CDR3 DNA. D genes are given only for firm matches. The size of a clone is reported for some rows only, either as once, few or many, or as a class for expanded clones.

j_gene: TRBJ2-2
abundance: .
d_gene: .
v_gene: TRBV19
CDR3aa: CASSIVGNTGELFF
CDR3nt: TGTGCCAGTAGTATAGTGGGGAACACCGGGGAGCTGTTTTTT

j_gene: TRBJ1-1
abundance: .
d_gene: .
v_gene: TRBV7-3
CDR3aa: CASSLSGRNTEAFF
CDR3nt: TGTGCCAGCAGCTTATCGGGGAGAAACACTGAAGCTTTCTTT

j_gene: TRBJ2-3
abundance: .
d_gene: TRBD2
v_gene: TRBV19
CDR3aa: CASSISRPGGTDTQYF
CDR3nt: TGTGCCAGTAGTATCTCCAGGCCGGGGGGGACAGATACGCAGTATTTT

j_gene: TRBJ1-1
abundance: .
d_gene: .
v_gene: TRBV5-6
CDR3aa: CASSHDRGTMNTEAFF
CDR3nt: TGTGCCAGCAGCCATGATAGAGGGACCATGAACACTGAAGCTTTCTTT

j_gene: TRBJ2-1
abundance: .
d_gene: TRBD1
v_gene: TRBV4-2
CDR3aa: CASSQDLGGQYNEQFF
CDR3nt: TGTGCCAGCAGCCAAGATCTAGGGGGACAGTACAATGAGCAGTTCTTC

j_gene: TRBJ1-6
abundance: .
d_gene: .
v_gene: TRBV5-4
CDR3aa: CAGSEIGSPLHF
CDR3nt: TGTGCCGGAAGCGAGATAGGTTCACCCCTCCACTTT

j_gene: TRBJ1-2
abundance: .
d_gene: .
v_gene: TRBV2
CDR3aa: CASSDRGNAPLSGYTF
CDR3nt: TGTGCCAGCAGTGATCGGGGCAATGCTCCTCTTAGTGGCTACACCTTC

j_gene: TRBJ1-1
abundance: once
d_gene: .
v_gene: TRBV6-1
CDR3aa: CASRGAGLEAFF
CDR3nt: TGTGCCAGCAGAGGGGCCGGCCTTGAAGCTTTCTTT

j_gene: TRBJ2-7
abundance: .
d_gene: TRBD1
v_gene: TRBV30
CDR3aa: CAWSVGTGNAEQYF
CDR3nt: TGTGCCTGGAGTGTCGGGACAGGGAACGCCGAGCAGTACTTC

j_gene: TRBJ2-1
abundance: once
d_gene: .
v_gene: TRBV27
CDR3aa: CASRSGSYNEQFF
CDR3nt: TGTGCCAGCAGGTCAGGGAGTTACAATGAGCAGTTCTTC

j_gene: TRBJ1-2
abundance: .
d_gene: .
v_gene: TRBV28
CDR3aa: CASNPTGFGYTF
CDR3nt: TGTGCCAGCAATCCTACAGGGTTTGGCTACACCTTC

j_gene: TRBJ2-1
abundance: once
d_gene: .
v_gene: TRBV5-1
CDR3aa: CASSLAPDNEQFF
CDR3nt: TGCGCCAGCAGCTTGGCACCAGACAATGAGCAGTTCTTC

j_gene: TRBJ2-5
abundance: .
d_gene: .
v_gene: TRBV5-8
CDR3aa: CASSLEWTGPVTQYF
CDR3nt: TGTGCCAGCAGCTTGGAATGGACGGGGCCGGTGACCCAGTACTTC

j_gene: TRBJ2-3
abundance: few
d_gene: TRBD2
v_gene: TRBV10-2
CDR3aa: CASRLAGGPDTQYF
CDR3nt: TGCGCCAGCAGACTAGCGGGGGGGCCAGATACGCAGTATTTT

j_gene: TRBJ2-3
abundance: .
d_gene: .
v_gene: TRBV9
CDR3aa: CASSVGTVTDTQYF
CDR3nt: TGTGCCAGCAGCGTTGGGACGGTGACAGATACGCAGTATTTT

j_gene: TRBJ2-2
abundance: .
d_gene: .
v_gene: TRBV28
CDR3aa: CASSRGGQGTGELFF
CDR3nt: TGTGCCAGCAGTCGGGGGGGACAGGGCACCGGGGAGCTGTTTTTT

j_gene: TRBJ1-1
abundance: few
d_gene: .
v_gene: TRBV29-1
CDR3aa: CSAKDIHTEAFF
CDR3nt: TGCAGCGCCAAGGACATACACACTGAAGCTTTCTTT

j_gene: TRBJ2-2
abundance: .
d_gene: .
v_gene: TRBV2
CDR3aa: CASSVRATGELFF
CDR3nt: TGTGCCAGCAGTGTTAGGGCGACCGGGGAGCTGTTTTTT

j_gene: TRBJ1-2
abundance: .
d_gene: TRBD1
v_gene: TRBV6-5
CDR3aa: CASSSGTGPVNYGYTF
CDR3nt: TGTGCCAGCAGTTCCGGGACAGGGCCAGTTAACTATGGCTACACCTTC

j_gene: TRBJ2-7
abundance: .
d_gene: .
v_gene: TRBV7-2
CDR3aa: CASSKHGTNLYEQYF
CDR3nt: TGTGCCAGCAGCAAACACGGGACAAACCTCTACGAGCAGTACTTC

j_gene: TRBJ2-7
abundance: .
d_gene: .
v_gene: TRBV11-2
CDR3aa: CASSFPGLSGKSYEQYF
CDR3nt: TGTGCCAGCAGCTTCCCCGGGCTCTCCGGGAAATCCTACGAGCAGTACTTC

j_gene: TRBJ1-4
abundance: .
d_gene: .
v_gene: TRBV7-6
CDR3aa: CASSPNRATNEKLFF
CDR3nt: TGTGCCAGCAGCCCAAACAGAGCGACTAATGAAAAACTGTTTTTT

j_gene: TRBJ2-3
abundance: .
d_gene: .
v_gene: TRBV7-2
CDR3aa: CASSLVGGSRGDTQYF
CDR3nt: TGTGCCAGCAGCTTAGTAGGGGGTTCACGGGGAGATACGCAGTATTTT

j_gene: TRBJ1-2
abundance: once
d_gene: TRBD1
v_gene: TRBV7-9
CDR3aa: CASSFTSMRQGHYGYTF
CDR3nt: TGTGCCAGCAGCTTCACTTCGATGAGACAGGGTCACTATGGCTACACCTTC

j_gene: TRBJ1-2
abundance: .
d_gene: .
v_gene: TRBV5-8
CDR3aa: CASSLRDRLSYGYTF
CDR3nt: TGTGCCAGCAGCTTACGCGACAGATTGAGCTATGGCTACACCTTC

j_gene: TRBJ2-5
abundance: .
d_gene: .
v_gene: TRBV5-6
CDR3aa: CASIGGVTQYF
CDR3nt: TGTGCCAGCATTGGGGGAGTGACCCAGTACTTC

j_gene: TRBJ1-5
abundance: .
d_gene: .
v_gene: TRBV5-1
CDR3aa: CASSQDGSNQPQHF
CDR3nt: TGCGCCAGCAGCCAGGACGGATCCAATCAGCCCCAGCATTTT

j_gene: TRBJ1-3
abundance: .
d_gene: .
v_gene: TRBV19
CDR3aa: CASSAGGNTIYF
CDR3nt: TGTGCCAGTAGTGCAGGCGGAAACACCATATATTTT

j_gene: TRBJ2-2
abundance: .
d_gene: .
v_gene: TRBV4-3
CDR3aa: CASSPEITGELFF
CDR3nt: TGCGCCAGCAGCCCTGAGATCACCGGGGAGCTGTTTTTT

j_gene: TRBJ1-2
abundance: .
d_gene: .
v_gene: TRBV7-9
CDR3aa: CASSLWGVDDYGYTF
CDR3nt: TGTGCCAGCAGCTTATGGGGGGTTGACGACTATGGCTACACCTTC

j_gene: TRBJ1-3
abundance: .
d_gene: .
v_gene: TRBV6-5
CDR3aa: CASSTGTTGNTIYF
CDR3nt: TGTGCCAGCAGTACCGGAACTACTGGAAACACCATATATTTT

j_gene: TRBJ2-1
abundance: .
d_gene: TRBD1
v_gene: TRBV10-2
CDR3aa: CASSEWDRFLF
CDR3nt: TGCGCCAGCAGTGAGTGGGACAGGTTCCTCTTC

j_gene: TRBJ2-5
abundance: few
d_gene: TRBD1
v_gene: TRBV19
CDR3aa: CASSISGQGAHETQYF
CDR3nt: TGTGCCAGTAGTATATCGGGACAGGGGGCGCACGAGACCCAGTACTTC

j_gene: TRBJ2-5
abundance: .
d_gene: .
v_gene: TRBV19
CDR3aa: CASSMGGGRGETQYF
CDR3nt: TGTGCCAGTAGTATGGGCGGGGGCCGAGGAGAGACCCAGTACTTC

j_gene: TRBJ1-2
abundance: once
d_gene: TRBD1
v_gene: TRBV28
CDR3aa: CASSRDRVDGYTF
CDR3nt: TGTGCCAGCAGCCGAGACAGGGTGGATGGCTACACCTTC

j_gene: TRBJ2-7
abundance: .
d_gene: .
v_gene: TRBV4-2
CDR3aa: CASSQAVSYEQYF
CDR3nt: TGTGCCAGCAGCCAAGCTGTGTCCTACGAGCAGTACTTC

j_gene: TRBJ2-3
abundance: once
d_gene: TRBD2
v_gene: TRBV28
CDR3aa: CASSFGGGITDTQYF
CDR3nt: TGTGCCAGCAGTTTTGGCGGGGGTATCACAGATACGCAGTATTTT

j_gene: TRBJ1-3
abundance: .
d_gene: .
v_gene: TRBV7-8
CDR3aa: CASSPTGFSGNTIYF
CDR3nt: TGTGCCAGCAGCCCCACAGGATTCTCTGGAAACACCATATATTTT

j_gene: TRBJ2-2
abundance: .
d_gene: TRBD2
v_gene: TRBV7-2
CDR3aa: CASSSPLAGGPGGELFF
CDR3nt: TGTGCCAGCAGCTCCCCACTAGCGGGGGGGCCGGGCGGGGAGCTGTTTTTT